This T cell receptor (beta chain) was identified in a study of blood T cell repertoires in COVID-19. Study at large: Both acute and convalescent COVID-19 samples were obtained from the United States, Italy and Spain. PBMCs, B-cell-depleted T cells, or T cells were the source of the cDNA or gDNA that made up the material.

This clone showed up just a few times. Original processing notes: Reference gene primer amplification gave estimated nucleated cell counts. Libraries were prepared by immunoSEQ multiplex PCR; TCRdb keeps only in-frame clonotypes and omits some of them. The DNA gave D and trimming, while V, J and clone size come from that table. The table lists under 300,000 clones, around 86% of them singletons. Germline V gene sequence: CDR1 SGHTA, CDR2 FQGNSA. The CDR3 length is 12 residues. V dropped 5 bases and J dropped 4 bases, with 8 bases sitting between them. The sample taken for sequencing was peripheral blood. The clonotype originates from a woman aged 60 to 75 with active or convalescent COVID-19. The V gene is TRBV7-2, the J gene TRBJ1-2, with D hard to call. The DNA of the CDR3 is TGTGCCAGCAGCCGGGGAACCTATGGCTACACCTTC. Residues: CASSRGTYGYTF.